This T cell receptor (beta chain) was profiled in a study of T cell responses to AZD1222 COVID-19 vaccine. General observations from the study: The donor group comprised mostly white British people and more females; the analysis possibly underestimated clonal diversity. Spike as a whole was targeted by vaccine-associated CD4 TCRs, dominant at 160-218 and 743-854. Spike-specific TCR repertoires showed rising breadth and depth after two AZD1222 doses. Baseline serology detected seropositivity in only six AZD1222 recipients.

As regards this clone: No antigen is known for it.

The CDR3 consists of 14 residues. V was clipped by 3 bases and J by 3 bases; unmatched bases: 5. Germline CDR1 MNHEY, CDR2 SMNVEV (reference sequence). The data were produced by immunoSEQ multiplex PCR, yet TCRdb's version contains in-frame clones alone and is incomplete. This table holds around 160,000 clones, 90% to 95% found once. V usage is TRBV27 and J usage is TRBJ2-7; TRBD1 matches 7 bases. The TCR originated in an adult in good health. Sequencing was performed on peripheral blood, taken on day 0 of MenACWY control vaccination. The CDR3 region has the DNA TGTGCCAGCAGTTTTAAACAGGGGTACTACGAGCAGTACTTC. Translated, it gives CASSFKQGYYEQYF.